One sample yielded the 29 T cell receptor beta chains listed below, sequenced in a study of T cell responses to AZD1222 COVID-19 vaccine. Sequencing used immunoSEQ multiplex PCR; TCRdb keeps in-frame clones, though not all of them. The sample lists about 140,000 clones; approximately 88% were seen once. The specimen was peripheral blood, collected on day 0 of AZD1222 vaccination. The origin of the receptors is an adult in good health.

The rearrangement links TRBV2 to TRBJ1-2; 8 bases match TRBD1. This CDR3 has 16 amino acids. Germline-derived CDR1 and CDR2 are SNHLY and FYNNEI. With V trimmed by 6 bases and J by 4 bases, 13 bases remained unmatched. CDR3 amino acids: CASRKTGQGEGYGYTF. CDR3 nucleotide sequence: TGTGCCAGCAGGAAAACCGGACAGGGAGAAGGCTATGGCTACACCTTC.

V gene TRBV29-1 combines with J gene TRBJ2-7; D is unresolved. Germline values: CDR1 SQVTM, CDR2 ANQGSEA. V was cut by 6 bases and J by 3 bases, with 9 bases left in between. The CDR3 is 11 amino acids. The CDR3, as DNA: TGCAGCGTCTCAACAGTCTACGAGCAGTACTTC. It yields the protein CSVSTVYEQYF.

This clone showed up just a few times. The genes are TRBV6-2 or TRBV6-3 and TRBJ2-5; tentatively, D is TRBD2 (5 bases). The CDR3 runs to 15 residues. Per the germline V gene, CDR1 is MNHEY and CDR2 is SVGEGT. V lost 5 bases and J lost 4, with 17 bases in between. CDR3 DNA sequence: TGTGCCAGCAGTGTGAGGGAGAATGTTCGAGAGACCCAGTACTTC. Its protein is CASSVRENVRETQYF.

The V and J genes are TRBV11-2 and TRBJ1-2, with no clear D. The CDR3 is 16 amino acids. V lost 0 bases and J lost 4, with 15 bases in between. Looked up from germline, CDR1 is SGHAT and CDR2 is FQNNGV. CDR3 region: CASSLDLGRGPYGYTF. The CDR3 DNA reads TGTGCCAGCAGCTTAGATCTTGGGCGGGGTCCCTATGGCTACACCTTC. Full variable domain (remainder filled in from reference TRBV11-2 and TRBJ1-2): EAGVAQSPRYKIIEKRQSVAFWCNPISGHATLYWYQQILGQGPKLLIQFQNNGVVDDSQLPKDRFSAERLKGVDSTLKIQPAKLEDSAVYLCASSLDLGRGPYGYTFGSGTRLTVV.

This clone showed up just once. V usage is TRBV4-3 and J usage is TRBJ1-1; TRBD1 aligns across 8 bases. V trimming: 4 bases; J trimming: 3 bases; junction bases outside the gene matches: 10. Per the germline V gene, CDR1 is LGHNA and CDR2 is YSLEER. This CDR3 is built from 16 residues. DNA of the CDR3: TGCGCCAGCAGCCTTCGGTACAGGGGGAGCGACACTGAAGCTTTCTTT. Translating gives CASSLRYRGSDTEAFF.

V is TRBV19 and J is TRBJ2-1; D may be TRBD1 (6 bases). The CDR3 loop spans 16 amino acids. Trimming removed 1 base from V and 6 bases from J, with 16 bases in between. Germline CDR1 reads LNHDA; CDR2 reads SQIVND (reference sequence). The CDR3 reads CASSIGQGRRGNEQFF. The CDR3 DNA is TGTGCCAGTAGTATAGGCCAGGGGCGCCGTGGCAATGAGCAGTTCTTC.

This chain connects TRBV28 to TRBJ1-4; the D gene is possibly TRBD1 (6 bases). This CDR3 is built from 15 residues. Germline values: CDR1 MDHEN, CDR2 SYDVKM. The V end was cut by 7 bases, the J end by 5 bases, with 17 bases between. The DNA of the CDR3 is TGTGCCAGCACCTTGGGGGGGCCGCTGAATGAAAAACTGTTTTTT. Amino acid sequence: CASTLGGPLNEKLFF. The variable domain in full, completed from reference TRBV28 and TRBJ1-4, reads DVKVTQSSRYLVKRTGEKVFLECVQDMDHENMFWYRQDPGLGLRLIYFSYDVKMKEKGDIPEGYSVSREKKERFSLILESASTNQTSMYLCASTLGGPLNEKLFFGSGTQLSVL.

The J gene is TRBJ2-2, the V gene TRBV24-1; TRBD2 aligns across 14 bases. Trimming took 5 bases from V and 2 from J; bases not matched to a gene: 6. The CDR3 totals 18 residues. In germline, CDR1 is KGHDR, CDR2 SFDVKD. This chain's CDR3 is CATSVGLAGGINTGELFF. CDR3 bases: TGTGCCACCAGTGTTGGACTAGCGGGGGGTATAAACACCGGGGAGCTGTTTTTT.

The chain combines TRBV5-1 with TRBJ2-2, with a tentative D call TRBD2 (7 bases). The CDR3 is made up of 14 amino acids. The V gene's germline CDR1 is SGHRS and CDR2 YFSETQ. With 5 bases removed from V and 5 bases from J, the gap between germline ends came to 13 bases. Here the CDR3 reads CASRAGHGTGELFF. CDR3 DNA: TGCGCCAGCAGAGCGGGACACGGAACCGGGGAGCTGTTTTTT.

The CDR3 nucleotides are TGTGCCAGCAGCCTCAGCGGGAACTACGAGCAGTACTTC. It translates to CASSLSGNYEQYF. V gene TRBV12-3 or TRBV12-4 combines with J gene TRBJ2-7, with 7 bases matching TRBD2. V lost 6 bases, J lost 3 bases, and 5 bases stayed unmatched. There are 13 residues in the CDR3.

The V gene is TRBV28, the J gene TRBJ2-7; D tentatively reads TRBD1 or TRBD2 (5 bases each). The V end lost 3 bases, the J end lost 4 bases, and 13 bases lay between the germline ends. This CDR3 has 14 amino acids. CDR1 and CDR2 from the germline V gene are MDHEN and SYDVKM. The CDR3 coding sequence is TGTGCCAGCAGTTTTGGGGGACCTCGGTACGAGCAGTACTTC. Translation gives CASSFGGPRYEQYF.

CDR3 in amino acids: CASSQDKAGPCNQPQHF. The CDR3 nucleotides are TGTGCCAGCAGCCAAGATAAGGCAGGGCCCTGCAATCAGCCCCAGCATTTT. V usage is TRBV14 and J usage is TRBJ1-5, with D possibly matching TRBD1 (5 bases). Germline-derived CDR1 and CDR2 are SGHDN and FVKESK. Trimming took off 0 bases at V and 2 bases at J, with 14 bases between the two ends. This CDR3 is 17 amino acids long.

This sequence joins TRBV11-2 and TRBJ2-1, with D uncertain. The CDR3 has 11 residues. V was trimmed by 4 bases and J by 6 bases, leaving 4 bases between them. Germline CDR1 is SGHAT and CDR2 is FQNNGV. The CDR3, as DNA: TGTGCCAGCAGCTCTCGCAATGAGCAGTTCTTC. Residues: CASSSRNEQFF.

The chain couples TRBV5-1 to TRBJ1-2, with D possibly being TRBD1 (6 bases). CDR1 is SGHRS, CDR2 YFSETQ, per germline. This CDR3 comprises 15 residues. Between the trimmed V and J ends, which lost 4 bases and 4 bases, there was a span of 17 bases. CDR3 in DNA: TGCGCCAGCAGCCTAAACAGGGTCAACGTCTATGGCTACACCTTC. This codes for CASSLNRVNVYGYTF.

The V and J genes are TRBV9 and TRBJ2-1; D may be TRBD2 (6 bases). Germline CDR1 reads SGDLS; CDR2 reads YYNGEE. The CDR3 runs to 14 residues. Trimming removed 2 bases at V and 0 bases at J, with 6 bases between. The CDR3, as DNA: TGTGCCAGCAGCGTGACTAGCTCCTACAATGAGCAGTTCTTC. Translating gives CASSVTSSYNEQFF.

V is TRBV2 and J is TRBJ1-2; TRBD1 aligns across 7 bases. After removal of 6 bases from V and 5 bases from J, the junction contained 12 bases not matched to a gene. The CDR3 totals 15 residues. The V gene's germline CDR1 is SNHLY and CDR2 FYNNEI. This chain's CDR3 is CASRALGQVIYGYTF. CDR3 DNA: TGTGCCAGCAGGGCCCTCGGACAGGTGATATATGGCTACACCTTC.

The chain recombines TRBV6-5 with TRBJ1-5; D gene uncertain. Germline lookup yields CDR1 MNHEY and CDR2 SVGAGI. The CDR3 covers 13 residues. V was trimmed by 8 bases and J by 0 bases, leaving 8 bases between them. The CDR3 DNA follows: TGTGCCAGCGGGGTCTATAGCAATCAGCCCCAGCATTTT. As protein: CASGVYSNQPQHF.

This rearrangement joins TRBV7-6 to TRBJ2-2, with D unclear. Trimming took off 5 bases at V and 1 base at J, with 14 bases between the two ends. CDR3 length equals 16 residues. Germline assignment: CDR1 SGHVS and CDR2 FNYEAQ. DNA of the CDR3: TGTGCCAGCAGCCCTAACCGGGCCGAGAACACCGGGGAGCTGTTTTTT. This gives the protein CASSPNRAENTGELFF. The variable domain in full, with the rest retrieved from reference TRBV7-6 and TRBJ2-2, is GAGVSQSPRYKVTKRGQDVALRCDPISGHVSLYWYRQALGQGPEFLTYFNYEAQQDKSGLPNDRFSAERPEGSISTLTIQRTEQRDSAMYRCASSPNRAENTGELFFGEGSRLTVL.

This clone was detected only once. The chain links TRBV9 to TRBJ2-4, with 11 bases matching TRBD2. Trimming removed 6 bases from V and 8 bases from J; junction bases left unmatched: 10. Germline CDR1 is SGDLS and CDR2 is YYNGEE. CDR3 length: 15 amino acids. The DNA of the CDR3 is TGTGCCAGCAACCCTAGCGGGAGGACCGGGGACATTCAGTACTTC. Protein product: CASNPSGRTGDIQYF.

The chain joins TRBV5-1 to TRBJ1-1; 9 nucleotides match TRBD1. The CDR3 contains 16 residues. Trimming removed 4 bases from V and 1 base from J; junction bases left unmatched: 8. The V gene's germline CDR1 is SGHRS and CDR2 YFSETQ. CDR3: CASSSRDRDANTEAFF. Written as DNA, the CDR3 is TGCGCCAGCAGCAGCCGGGACAGGGATGCGAACACTGAAGCTTTCTTT.

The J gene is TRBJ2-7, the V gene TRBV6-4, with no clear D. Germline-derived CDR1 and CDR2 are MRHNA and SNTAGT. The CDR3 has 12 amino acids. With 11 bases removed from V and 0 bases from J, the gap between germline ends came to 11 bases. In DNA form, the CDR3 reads TGTGCCCCCTTCCCCTGCTCCTACGAGCAGTACTTC. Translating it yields CAPFPCSYEQYF.

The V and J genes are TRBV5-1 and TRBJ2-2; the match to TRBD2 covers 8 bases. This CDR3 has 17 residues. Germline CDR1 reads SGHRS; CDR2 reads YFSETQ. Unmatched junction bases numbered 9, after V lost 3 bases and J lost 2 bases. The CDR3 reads CASSSTGRGANTGELFF. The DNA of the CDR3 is TGCGCCAGCAGCTCCACCGGGAGGGGGGCCAACACCGGGGAGCTGTTTTTT.

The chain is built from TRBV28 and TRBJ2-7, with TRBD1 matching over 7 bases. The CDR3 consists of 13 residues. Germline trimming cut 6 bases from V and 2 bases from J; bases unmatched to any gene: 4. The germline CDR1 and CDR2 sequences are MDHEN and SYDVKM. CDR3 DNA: TGTGCCAGCAGGGGGGACAGCGCCTACGAGCAGTACTTC. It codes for CASRGDSAYEQYF.

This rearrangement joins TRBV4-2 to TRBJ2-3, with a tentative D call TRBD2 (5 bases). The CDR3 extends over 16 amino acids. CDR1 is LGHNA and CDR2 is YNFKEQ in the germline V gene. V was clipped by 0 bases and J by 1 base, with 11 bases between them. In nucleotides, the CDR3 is TGTGCCAGCAGCCAAGAAGGGCTAGCCGGCACAGATACGCAGTATTTT. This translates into CASSQEGLAGTDTQYF.

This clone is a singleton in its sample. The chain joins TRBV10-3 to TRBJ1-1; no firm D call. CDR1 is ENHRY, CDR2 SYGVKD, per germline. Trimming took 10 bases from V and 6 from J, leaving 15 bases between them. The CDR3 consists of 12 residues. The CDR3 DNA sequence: TGTGCCACCGAAGAGGGAAAATCTGAAGCTTTCTTT. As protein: CATEEGKSEAFF.

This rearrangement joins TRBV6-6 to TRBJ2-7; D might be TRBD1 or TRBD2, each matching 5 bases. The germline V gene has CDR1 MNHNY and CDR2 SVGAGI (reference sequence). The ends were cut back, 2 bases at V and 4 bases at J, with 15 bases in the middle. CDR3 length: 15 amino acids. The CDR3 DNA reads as TGTGCCAGCAGTTACCGGGGCCCAGGGTCTTACGAGCAGTACTTC. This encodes CASSYRGPGSYEQYF.

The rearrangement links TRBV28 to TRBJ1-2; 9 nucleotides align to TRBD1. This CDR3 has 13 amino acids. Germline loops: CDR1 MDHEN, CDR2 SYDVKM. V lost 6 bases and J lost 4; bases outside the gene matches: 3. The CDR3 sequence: CASSRQGGYGYTF. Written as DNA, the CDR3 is TGTGCCAGCAGCCGACAGGGGGGCTATGGCTACACCTTC.

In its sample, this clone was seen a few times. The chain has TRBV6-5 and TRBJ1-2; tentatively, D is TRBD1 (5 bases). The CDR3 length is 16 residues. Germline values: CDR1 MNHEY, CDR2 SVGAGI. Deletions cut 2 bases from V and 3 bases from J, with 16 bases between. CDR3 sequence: CASSYPDKVRDYGYTF. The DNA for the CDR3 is TGTGCCAGCAGTTACCCGGACAAGGTCCGAGACTATGGCTACACCTTC.

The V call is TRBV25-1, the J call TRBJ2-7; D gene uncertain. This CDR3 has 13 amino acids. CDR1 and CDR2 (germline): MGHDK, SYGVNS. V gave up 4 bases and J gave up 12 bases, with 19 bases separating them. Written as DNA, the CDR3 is TGTGCCAGCAGTGGGTTCCGAACCGCTGCTCCGTACTTC. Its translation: CASSGFRTAAPYF.